This TCR beta chain was found in a study of blood T cell repertoires in COVID-19. Background on the study: The United States, Italy and Spain provided the acute and convalescent COVID-19 samples. Nucleic acid was either cDNA or gDNA, and it came from T cells, B-cell-depleted T cells, or PBMCs.

Methods used by the authors: Amplification of reference gene primers provided the estimated nucleated cell counts. Only in-frame clones appear in the TCRdb table, and some are missing; sequencing was by immunoSEQ multiplex PCR. The DNA was the basis for D and trimming; V, J and clone size are from that table. The repertoire has about 30,000 clones, roughly 85% of them found once; the top ten carry approximately 6.3%. Germline CDR1 SGHRS, CDR2 YFSETQ. The length of the CDR3 is 13 residues. Trimming took 3 bases from V and 4 from J; bases not matched to a gene: 0. What was sequenced was peripheral blood. J is TRBJ2-5 and V is TRBV5-1; the match to TRBD1 covers 10 bases. This clonotype was sampled from a man aged 60-69 years with active COVID-19. CDR3 coding DNA: TGCGCCAGCAGCTGGACAGGGGGAGAGACCCAGTACTTC. Translated, it gives CASSWTGGETQYF.